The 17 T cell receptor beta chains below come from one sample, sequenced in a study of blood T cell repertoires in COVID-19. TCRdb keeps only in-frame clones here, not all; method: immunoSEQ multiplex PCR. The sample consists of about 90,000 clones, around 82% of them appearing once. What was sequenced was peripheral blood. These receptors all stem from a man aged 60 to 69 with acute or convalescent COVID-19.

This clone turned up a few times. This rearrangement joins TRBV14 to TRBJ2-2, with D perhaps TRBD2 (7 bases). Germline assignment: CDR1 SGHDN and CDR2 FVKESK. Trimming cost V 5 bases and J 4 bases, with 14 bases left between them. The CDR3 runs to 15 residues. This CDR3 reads CASSWGGGVTGELFF. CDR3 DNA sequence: TGTGCCAGCAGCTGGGGCGGGGGCGTCACCGGGGAGCTGTTTTTT. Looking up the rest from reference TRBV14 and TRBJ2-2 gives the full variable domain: EAGVTQFPSHSVIEKGQTVTLRCDPISGHDNLYWYRRVMGKEIKFLLHFVKESKQDESGMPNNRFLAERTGGTYSTLKVQPAELEDSGVYFCASSWGGGVTGELFFGEGSRLTVL.

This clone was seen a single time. The CDR3 DNA sequence: TGTGCCAGCAGCTTCGGGACAGGGGCTCTGGAGCAGTACTTC. The encoded protein is CASSFGTGALEQYF. The chain joins TRBV5-6 to TRBJ2-7; 10 nucleotides align to TRBD1. The V gene end was trimmed by 2 bases and the J gene end by 7 bases; junction bases not matched to a gene: 6. There are 14 residues in the CDR3. CDR1 is SGHDT and CDR2 is YYEEEE in the germline V gene.

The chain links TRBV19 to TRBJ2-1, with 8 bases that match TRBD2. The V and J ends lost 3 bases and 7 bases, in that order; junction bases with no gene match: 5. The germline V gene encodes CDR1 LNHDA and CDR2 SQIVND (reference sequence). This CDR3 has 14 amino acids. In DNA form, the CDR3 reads TGTGCCAGTAGTATTGTAGCGGGGCTTAATGAGCAGTTCTTC. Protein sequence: CASSIVAGLNEQFF. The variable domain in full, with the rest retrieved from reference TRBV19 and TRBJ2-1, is DGGITQSPKYLFRKEGQNVTLSCEQNLNHDAMYWYRQDPGQGLRLIYYSQIVNDFQKGDIAEGYSVSREKKESFPLTVTSAQKNPTAFYLCASSIVAGLNEQFFGPGTRLTVL.

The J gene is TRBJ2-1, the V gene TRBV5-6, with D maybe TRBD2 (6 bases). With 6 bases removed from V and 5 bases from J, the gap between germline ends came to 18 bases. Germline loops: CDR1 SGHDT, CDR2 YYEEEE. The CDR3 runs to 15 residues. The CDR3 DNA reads TGTGCCAGCACCTTCAGGGACTGGGGAGACAATGAGCAGTTCTTC. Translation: CASTFRDWGDNEQFF.

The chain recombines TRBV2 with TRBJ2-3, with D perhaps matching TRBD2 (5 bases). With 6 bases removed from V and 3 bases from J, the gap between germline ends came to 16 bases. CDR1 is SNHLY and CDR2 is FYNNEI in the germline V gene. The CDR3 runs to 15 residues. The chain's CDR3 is CASSPPRGGTDTQYF. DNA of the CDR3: TGTGCCAGCAGCCCACCCCGGGGTGGGACAGATACGCAGTATTTT.

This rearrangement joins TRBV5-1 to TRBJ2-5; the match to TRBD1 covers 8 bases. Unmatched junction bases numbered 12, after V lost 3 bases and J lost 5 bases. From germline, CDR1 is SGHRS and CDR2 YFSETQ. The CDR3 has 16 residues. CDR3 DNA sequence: TGCGCCAGCAGCTCGACAGGGGAGGAATCTTGGGAGACCCAGTACTTC. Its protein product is CASSSTGEESWETQYF.

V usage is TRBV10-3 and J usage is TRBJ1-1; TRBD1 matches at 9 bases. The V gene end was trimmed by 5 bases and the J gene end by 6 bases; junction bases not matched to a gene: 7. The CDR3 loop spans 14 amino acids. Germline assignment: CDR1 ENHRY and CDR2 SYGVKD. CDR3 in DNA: TGTGCCATCAGTACGGACAGGGGAATCGCTGAAGCTTTCTTT. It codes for CAISTDRGIAEAFF.

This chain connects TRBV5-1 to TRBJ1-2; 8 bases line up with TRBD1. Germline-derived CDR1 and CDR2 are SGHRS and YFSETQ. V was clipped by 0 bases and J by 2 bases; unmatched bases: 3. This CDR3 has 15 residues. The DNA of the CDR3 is TGCGCCAGCAGCTTGGGGGGACAGGAGAACTATGGCTACACCTTC. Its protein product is CASSLGGQENYGYTF.

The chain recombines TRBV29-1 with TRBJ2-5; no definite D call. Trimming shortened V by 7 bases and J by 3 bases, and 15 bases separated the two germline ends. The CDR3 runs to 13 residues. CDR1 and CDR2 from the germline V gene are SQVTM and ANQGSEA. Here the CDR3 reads CSGLNFQKETQYF. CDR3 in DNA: TGCAGCGGGTTAAATTTTCAGAAAGAGACCCAGTACTTC.

The CDR3 reads CASSDAPGGNYGYTF. The CDR3 region has the DNA TGTGCCAGCAGTGACGCCCCGGGGGGGAACTATGGCTACACCTTC. The chain employs TRBV6-4 and TRBJ1-2; a possible D gene is TRBD1 (5 bases). Looked up from germline, CDR1 is MRHNA and CDR2 is SNTAGT. Trimming pared 2 bases from V and 2 bases from J, leaving 12 bases between. The CDR3 loop spans 15 amino acids.

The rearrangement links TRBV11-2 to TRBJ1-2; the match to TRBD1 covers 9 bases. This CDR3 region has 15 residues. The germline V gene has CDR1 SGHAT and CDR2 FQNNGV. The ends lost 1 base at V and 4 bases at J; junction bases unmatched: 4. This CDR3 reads CASSLAQGAGYGYTF. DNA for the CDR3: TGTGCCAGCAGCTTAGCACAGGGGGCAGGCTATGGCTACACCTTC.

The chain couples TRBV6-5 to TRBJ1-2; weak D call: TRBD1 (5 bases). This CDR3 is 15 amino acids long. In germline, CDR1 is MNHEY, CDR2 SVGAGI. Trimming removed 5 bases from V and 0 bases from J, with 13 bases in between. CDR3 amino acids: CASSPQGTTNYGYTF. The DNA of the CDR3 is TGTGCCAGCAGTCCTCAGGGAACTACTAACTATGGCTACACCTTC.

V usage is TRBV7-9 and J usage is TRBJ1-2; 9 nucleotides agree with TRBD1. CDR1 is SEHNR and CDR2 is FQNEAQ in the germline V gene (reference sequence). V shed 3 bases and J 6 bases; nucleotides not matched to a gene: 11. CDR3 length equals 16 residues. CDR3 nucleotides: TGTGCCAGCAGCTTGGGACAGGGAGGCCTAAAGGATGGCTACACCTTC. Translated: CASSLGQGGLKDGYTF.

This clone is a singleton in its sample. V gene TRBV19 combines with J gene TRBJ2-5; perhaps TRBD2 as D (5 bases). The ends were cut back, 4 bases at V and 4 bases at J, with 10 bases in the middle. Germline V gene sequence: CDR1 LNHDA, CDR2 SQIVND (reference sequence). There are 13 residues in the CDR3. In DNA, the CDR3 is TGTGCCAGTAGTACCATTGAGGGAGAGACCCAGTACTTC. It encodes CASSTIEGETQYF.

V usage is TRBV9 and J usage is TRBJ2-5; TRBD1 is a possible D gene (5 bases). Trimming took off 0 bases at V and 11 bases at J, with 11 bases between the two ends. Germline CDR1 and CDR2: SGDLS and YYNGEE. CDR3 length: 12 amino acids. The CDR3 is CASSVDLREQYF. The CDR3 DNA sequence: TGTGCCAGCAGCGTAGATCTCAGGGAACAGTACTTC.

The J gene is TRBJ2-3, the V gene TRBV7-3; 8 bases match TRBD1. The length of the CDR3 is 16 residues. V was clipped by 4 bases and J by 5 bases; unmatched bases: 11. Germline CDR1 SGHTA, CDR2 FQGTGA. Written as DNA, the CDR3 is TGTGCCAGCAGCTCGATTCCGACAGGGGTTGAAGATACGCAGTATTTT. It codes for CASSSIPTGVEDTQYF.

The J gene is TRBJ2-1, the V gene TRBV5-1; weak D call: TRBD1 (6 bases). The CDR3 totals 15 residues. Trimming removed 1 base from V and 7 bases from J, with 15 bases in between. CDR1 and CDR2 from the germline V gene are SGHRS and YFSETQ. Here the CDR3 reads CASSLNPQGENEQFF. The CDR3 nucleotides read TGCGCCAGCAGCTTGAATCCACAGGGTGAGAATGAGCAGTTCTTC.